This TCR beta chain was found in a study of OX40 agonist ivuxolimab in advanced cancers. Study summary: Three patients, one with hepatocellular carcinoma and two with cutaneous melanoma, responded partially.

The V gene's germline CDR1 is SGDLS and CDR2 YYNGEE. Trimming left V 2 bases short and J 0 bases short, with 9 bases between. There are 14 residues in the CDR3. TCRdb's table, derived via immunoSEQ multiplex PCR, lists solely in-frame clones and lacks some. The profile covers 70,000 to 80,000 clones, with about 81% appearing a single time and more than 4% taken by the ten largest. The J gene is TRBJ2-7, the V gene TRBV9; no reliable D call. Sequences were derived from CD4+ or CD8+ T cells sorted from blood, sampled in a trial of the OX40 agonist ivuxolimab. This receptor was taken from an adult with an advanced solid tumor such as melanoma, head and neck, liver or kidney cancer. In DNA, the CDR3 is TGTGCCAGCAGCGTCCAGATGTACTCCTACGAGCAGTACTTC. Encoded protein: CASSVQMYSYEQYF.